The next 18 T cell receptor beta chains were all read from a single sample in a study of blood T cell repertoires in COVID-19. TCRdb's table, derived via immunoSEQ multiplex PCR, lists solely in-frame clones and lacks some. The data contain about 49,000 clones, around 65% of them singletons. The sample consisted of peripheral blood. These TCRs come from a woman aged 70-85 years with acute or convalescent COVID-19.

This clone was picked up one time. The rearrangement uses TRBV7-6 and TRBJ2-1; D might be TRBD1 (5 bases). CDR1 and CDR2 from the germline V gene are SGHVS and FNYEAQ. This CDR3 spans 13 amino acids. Trimming shortened V by 4 bases and J by 10 bases, and 14 bases separated the two germline ends. The CDR3: CASSSATDREQFF. The CDR3 DNA sequence: TGTGCCAGCAGCTCAGCTACCGACAGAGAGCAGTTCTTC.

The chain couples TRBV4-2 to TRBJ2-5; TRBD2 aligns across 10 bases. Germline CDR1 is LGHNA and CDR2 is YNFKEQ. The trim removed 4 bases at V and 7 bases at J, leaving 15 bases unmatched. The CDR3 is 17 amino acids. The CDR3 nucleotides read TGTGCCAGCAGCCCAACTCAGGAGACTAGCGGGTTAGGGACCCAGTACTTC. It yields the protein CASSPTQETSGLGTQYF.

The chain combines TRBV6-5 with TRBJ1-1; D is uncertain. V was clipped by 6 bases and J by 1 base, with 12 bases between them. The CDR3 has 14 amino acids. CDR1 and CDR2 (germline): MNHEY, SVGAGI. The CDR3 region is CASSKPGANTEAFF. CDR3 sequence (DNA): TGTGCCAGCAGCAAACCGGGAGCGAACACTGAAGCTTTCTTT.

The V call is TRBV2, the J call TRBJ1-6; D perhaps matches TRBD1 (5 bases). V lost 6 bases and J lost 9, with 15 bases in between. This CDR3 spans 14 amino acids. Germline values: CDR1 SNHLY, CDR2 FYNNEI. DNA for the CDR3: TGTGCCAGCAGGCGGGACCTCGGACTTTCACCCCTCCACTTT. Amino acid sequence: CASRRDLGLSPLHF.

The chain is built from TRBV5-6 and TRBJ1-3; D not resolved. This CDR3 has 14 residues. Trimming removed 0 bases from V and 1 base from J, with 5 bases in between. The germline V gene has CDR1 SGHDT and CDR2 YYEEEE. For the CDR3, the DNA is TGTGCCAGCAGCTTGGCCGGGTCTGGAAACACCATATATTTT. Protein: CASSLAGSGNTIYF.

This chain links TRBV18 with TRBJ2-2, with D possibly TRBD1 on 6 matching bases. This CDR3 has 15 residues. V was pared by 4 bases and J by 0 bases, with 9 bases between. Germline values: CDR1 KGHSH, CDR2 LQKENI. Here the CDR3 reads CASSLGTPNTGELFF. In DNA, the CDR3 is TGTGCCAGCTCACTCGGGACACCGAACACCGGGGAGCTGTTTTTT.

The chain couples TRBV28 to TRBJ2-5; 7 bases map to TRBD1. The J segment lost 4 bases and the V segment lost 6 bases, leaving 8 bases of the junction unmatched. Germline CDR1 MDHEN, CDR2 SYDVKM. CDR3 size: 14 residues. In DNA form, the CDR3 reads TGTGCCAGCAGCATATCGCAGGGGGTAGAGACCCAGTACTTC. Translation: CASSISQGVETQYF.

This rearrangement joins TRBV6-5 to TRBJ1-2; D possibly corresponds to TRBD1 (6 bases). CDR1 MNHEY and CDR2 SVGAGI come from the germline V gene. Trimming pared 6 bases from V and 4 bases from J, leaving 18 bases between. The CDR3 runs to 15 residues. The CDR3 nucleotides read TGTGCCAGCAGCCGACAGGTCGGAGGACTCTATGGCTACACCTTC. This codes for CASSRQVGGLYGYTF.

The chain joins TRBV5-5 to TRBJ2-7; 7 bases agree with TRBD2. With V trimmed by 4 bases and J by 5 bases, 6 bases remained unmatched. Germline V gene lookup returns CDR1 SGHKS and CDR2 YYEKEE (reference sequence). The length of the CDR3 is 13 residues. CDR3 DNA: TGTGCCAGCAGCGGGGAGGGAAAGGACGAGCAGTACTTC. Protein: CASSGEGKDEQYF.

This clone was seen a single time. The rearrangement uses TRBV4-1 and TRBJ1-4; perhaps TRBD1 as D (6 bases). Germline CDR1 reads MGHRA; CDR2 reads YSYEKL. Trimming took 0 bases from V and 6 from J, leaving 14 bases between them. The CDR3 length is 16 residues. CDR3 in DNA: TGCGCCAGCAGCCAAGATAGGGGGGGCAACCATGAAAAACTGTTTTTT. Its protein is CASSQDRGGNHEKLFF.

This clone was picked up a small number of times. Other DNA sequences in this sample translate to the same CDR3. The chain recombines TRBV12-3 or TRBV12-4 with TRBJ1-1; D remains ambiguous. The V end was cut by 1 base, the J end by 3 bases, with 6 bases between. This CDR3 is built from 13 residues. The DNA of the CDR3 is TGTGCCAGCAGTTTAGACATTGACACTGAAGCTTTCTTT. Encoded protein: CASSLDIDTEAFF.

This clone was observed a few times. The chain joins TRBV30 to TRBJ1-3; TRBD1 might be the D (5 bases). This CDR3 is built from 14 residues. V was shortened by 4 bases and J by 4 bases, with 14 bases between the two germline ends. Germline V CDR1 and CDR2: GTSNPN, SVGIG (reference sequence). The CDR3 DNA reads as TGTGCCTGGACGCAGTGGGGGGAAGGAAACACCATATATTTT. This encodes CAWTQWGEGNTIYF.

The chain couples TRBV18 to TRBJ1-1; 10 nucleotides match TRBD1. The CDR3 runs 18 residues. From germline, CDR1 is KGHSH and CDR2 LQKENI. J lost 0 bases, V lost 4 bases, and 11 bases had no gene match. The CDR3 nucleotides read TGTGCCAGCTCACAGGGCGTGGGGACAGGGGTCATGAACACTGAAGCTTTCTTT. It is translated as CASSQGVGTGVMNTEAFF.

The chain has TRBV3-1 (or the pseudogene TRBV3-2) and TRBJ1-4; D might be TRBD1 (6 bases). CDR1 is LGHDT and CDR2 is YNNKEL in the germline V gene (reference sequence). The ends were cut back, 4 bases at V and 5 bases at J, with 8 bases in the middle. This CDR3 spans 13 amino acids. The CDR3 loop reads CASSLQGNEKLFF. CDR3 sequence (DNA): TGTGCCAGCAGCCTCCAGGGGAATGAAAAACTGTTTTTT.

This sequence joins TRBV2 and TRBJ1-1, with D possibly matching TRBD1 (6 bases). Germline V lookup: CDR1 SNHLY, CDR2 FYNNEI. Between the trimmed V and J ends, which lost 8 bases and 0 bases, there was a span of 13 bases. The CDR3 totals 14 residues. CDR3 in amino acids: CASQLGQMNTEAFF. CDR3 DNA: TGTGCCAGCCAGTTGGGACAAATGAACACTGAAGCTTTCTTT.

The rearrangement links TRBV7-2 to TRBJ1-6, with TRBD1 identical over 8 bases. CDR1 and CDR2 (germline): SGHTA, FQGNSA. The CDR3 spans 15 residues. J gave up 9 bases and V 5 bases, and 9 bases lay outside the gene matches. In DNA, the CDR3 is TGTGCCAGCAGCCCCACAGGGGGGAGGGGTTCACCCCTCCACTTT. It translates to CASSPTGGRGSPLHF.

V and J are TRBV6-5 and TRBJ2-1; 13 bases are shared with TRBD2. The ends lost 4 bases at V and 6 bases at J; junction bases unmatched: 3. This CDR3 region has 15 residues. The germline gives CDR1 MNHEY, CDR2 SVGAGI. The CDR3 DNA follows: TGTGCCAGCAGTTCCGGGACTAGCGGGGCCAATGAGCAGTTCTTC. Its translation: CASSSGTSGANEQFF.

The V call is TRBV19, the J call TRBJ2-7; TRBD1 agrees at 11 bases. The germline CDR1 and CDR2 sequences are LNHDA and SQIVND (reference sequence). The ends lost 6 bases at V and 2 bases at J; junction bases unmatched: 6. The CDR3 contains 15 residues. The CDR3 is CASRPGQGATYEQYF. As DNA, the CDR3 is TGTGCCAGTAGGCCCGGACAGGGGGCAACCTACGAGCAGTACTTC.